Following are 21 T cell receptor beta chains from one sample sequenced in a study of T cells expressing NK-cell markers. For each CDR3 protein, TCRdb gives one entry from its re-call of the 5' RACE reads, without DNA. The sample includes approximately 150,000 distinct CDR3 sequences. The sample consisted of blood T cells: a sorted CD56 or NKG2C T cell subset, CD4+ or CD8+ T cells, or bulk PBMC T cells (not recorded which). These receptors originate from a man aged 18 to 30 in good health.

This chain connects TRBV28 to TRBJ2-5. The CDR3 totals 14 residues. Germline CDR1 MDHEN, CDR2 SYDVKM. This CDR3 is CASSLTQTTETQYF.

This chain links TRBV4-2 with TRBJ2-1; TCRdb selects TRBD1, and the lack of DNA leaves this call unchecked. CDR3 size: 16 residues. Germline V lookup: CDR1 LGHNA, CDR2 YNFKEQ. The CDR3 loop is CASSQDTGGSYNEQFF.

The V gene is TRBV4-1, the J gene TRBJ2-1; TCRdb's D gene call, TRBD1, goes unchecked for lack of DNA. The CDR3 spans 12 residues. CDR1 is MGHRA and CDR2 is YSYEKL in the germline V gene. The CDR3 region is CASSEGRAEQFF.

The V and J genes are TRBV11-3 and TRBJ2-5. The CDR3 covers 12 residues. Germline V lookup: CDR1 SGHNT, CDR2 YENEEA. The CDR3 is CASSWVEETQYF.

The gene calls are TRBV20-1 and TRBJ2-5; TCRdb designates TRBD2, a call that cannot be tested without DNA. The CDR3 has 16 amino acids. Germline V gene data show CDR1 as DFQATT and CDR2 as SNEGSKA (reference sequence). The CDR3 loop is CSAPTVLLSGYGTQYF.

The chain combines TRBV9 with TRBJ2-3; TCRdb designates TRBD1, a call that cannot be tested without DNA. The CDR3 runs to 15 residues. Germline loops: CDR1 SGDLS, CDR2 YYNGEE. CDR3 sequence reads: CASSVEQGGADTQYF.

CDR3: CASSHIGGGPGNEQFF. The J gene is TRBJ2-1, the V gene TRBV12-3 or TRBV12-4; the D call from TCRdb, TRBD1, cannot be confirmed without DNA. The CDR3 sequence is 16 residues long.

The chain links TRBV25-1 to TRBJ2-2; TCRdb's D gene call, TRBD2, goes unchecked for lack of DNA. CDR1 and CDR2 from the germline V gene are MGHDK and SYGVNS. The CDR3 contains 15 residues. CDR3 region: CASSGLAGPTGELFF.

The CDR3 protein is CASSGTSGLLDTQYF. The V gene is TRBV25-1, the J gene TRBJ2-3; TCRdb outputs TRBD2, but without DNA this stays unchecked. This CDR3 is 15 amino acids long. CDR1 is MGHDK, CDR2 SYGVNS, per germline.

This rearrangement joins TRBV20-1 to TRBJ2-3; there is no DNA to check the TCRdb D call of TRBD1. The germline V gene encodes CDR1 DFQATT and CDR2 SNEGSKA (reference sequence). The CDR3 totals 14 residues. CDR3 amino acids: CSARSASGSDTQYF.

This chain connects TRBV7-2 to TRBJ2-5. The V gene's germline CDR1 is SGHTA and CDR2 FQGNSA. The CDR3 totals 15 residues. CDR3 protein: CASSLGVTLEETQYF. The full variable domain, completed using reference TRBV7-2 and TRBJ2-5, is GAGVSQSPSNKVTEKGKDVELRCDPISGHTALYWYRQSLGQGLEFLIYFQGNSAPDKSGLPSDRFSAERTGGSVSTLTIQRTQQEDSAVYLCASSLGVTLEETQYFGPGTRLLVL.

The chain carries TRBV6-5 and TRBJ1-1; the TCRdb D gene call, TRBD1, has no DNA to confirm it. CDR1 is MNHEY and CDR2 is SVGAGI in the germline V gene. This CDR3 has 14 amino acids. CDR3 sequence reads: CASSYSTGQGLAFF.

V usage is TRBV5-1 and J usage is TRBJ2-4; TCRdb outputs TRBD2, but without DNA this stays unchecked. The CDR3 has 16 residues. Germline CDR1 and CDR2: SGHRS and YFSETQ. The CDR3 region is CASSEVLAGDSDIQYF. The whole variable domain, filled in from reference TRBV5-1 and TRBJ2-4, reads KAGVTQTPRYLIKTRGQQVTLSCSPISGHRSVSWYQQTPGQGLQFLFEYFSETQRNKGNFPGRFSGRQFSNSRSEMNVSTLELGDSALYLCASSEVLAGDSDIQYFGAGTRLSVL.

CDR3 protein: CASSQEGETQYF. This chain links TRBV4-1 with TRBJ2-5. The germline CDR1 and CDR2 sequences are MGHRA and YSYEKL. The CDR3 is 12 amino acids.

This sequence joins TRBV30 and TRBJ1-2. The CDR3 contains 14 residues. Germline V CDR1 and CDR2: GTSNPN, SVGIG (reference sequence). The CDR3 sequence is CAWDQSTAPYGYTF. Full variable domain (outside the CDR3, taken from reference TRBV30 and TRBJ1-2): SQTIHQWPATLVQPVGSPLSLECTVEGTSNPNLYWYRQAAGRGLQLLFYSVGIGQISSEVPQNLSASRPQDRQFILSSKKLLLSDSGFYLCAWDQSTAPYGYTFGSGTRLTVV.

The chain recombines TRBV5-1 with TRBJ2-1. The CDR3 runs to 14 residues. Germline V gene data show CDR1 as SGHRS and CDR2 as YFSETQ. The CDR3 is CASSLVPSYNEQFF.

The chain has TRBV7-7 and TRBJ1-3; no DNA is available, so the TRBD1 call from TCRdb remains unchecked. The CDR3 is made up of 15 amino acids. Germline values: CDR1 SSHAT, CDR2 FNYEAQ (reference sequence). CDR3 sequence: CASSAGRTPGNTIYF.

The chain couples TRBV3-1 to TRBJ2-4; as DNA is missing, the TRBD2 call by TCRdb cannot be tested. Germline lookup yields CDR1 LGHDT and CDR2 YNNKEL (reference sequence). The CDR3 spans 14 residues. The CDR3 region is CASSPEAPKNIQYF.

This sequence joins TRBV7-8 and TRBJ2-7; without DNA, the TCRdb call of TRBD1 cannot be checked. The V gene's germline CDR1 is SGHVS and CDR2 FQNEAQ. The CDR3 spans 14 residues. CDR3 protein: CASSLDPGEVEQYF.

The chain employs TRBV7-8 and TRBJ1-4; no DNA is available, so the TRBD1 call from TCRdb remains unchecked. Germline V gene data show CDR1 as SGHVS and CDR2 as FQNEAQ. The CDR3 covers 15 residues. The CDR3 spells CASSFRDPGYEKLFF. Combining the CDR3 with reference TRBV7-8 and TRBJ1-4 gives the whole variable domain GAGVSQSPRYKVAKRGQDVALRCDPISGHVSLFWYQQALGQGPEFLTYFQNEAQLDKSGLPSDRFFAERPEGSVSTLKIQRTQQEDSAVYLCASSFRDPGYEKLFFGSGTQLSVL.

The chain has TRBV6-1 and TRBJ2-7. The CDR3 is made up of 13 amino acids. The germline V gene has CDR1 MNHNS and CDR2 SASEGT. The CDR3 loop reads CASSLGNRYEQYF.